The 23 T cell receptor beta chains reported below all come from one sample, sequenced in a study of T cells in tuberculosis. Specified time point: new active TB diagnosis, blood taken before or within 7 days of starting treatment. TCRdb keeps only in-frame clones here, not all; method: immunoSEQ multiplex PCR. The repertoire includes some 31,000 clones, around 86% of them detected once, and less than 5.5% sits in the top ten. The input for sequencing was PBMCs, taken at tuberculosis diagnosis. The receptors here all came from an adult with tuberculosis.

The chain couples TRBV6-1 to TRBJ1-3; D uncertain. V was cut by 7 bases and J by 4 bases, with 5 bases left in between. Per the germline V gene, CDR1 is MNHNS and CDR2 is SASEGT. The CDR3 has 11 residues. The CDR3 spells CASMGGNTIYF. CDR3 in DNA: TGTGCCAGCATGGGCGGAAACACCATATATTTT.

V usage is TRBV25-1 and J usage is TRBJ2-5, with 10 bases lining up with TRBD2. V trimming: 5 bases; J trimming: 0 bases; junction bases outside the gene matches: 12. The CDR3 sequence is 18 residues long. The germline gives CDR1 MGHDK, CDR2 SYGVNS. CDR3 in DNA: TGTGCCAGCAGTTGGGTAAAAACTAGCGGGACAAACCAAGAGACCCAGTACTTC. It translates to CASSWVKTSGTNQETQYF.

The chain uses TRBV2 and TRBJ2-1; no definite D call. V was cut by 2 bases and J by 3 bases, with 8 bases left in between. This CDR3 region has 14 residues. Germline CDR1 is SNHLY and CDR2 is FYNNEI. CDR3 bases: TGTGCCAGCAGTGAACTAGTAGGCTACAATGAGCAGTTCTTC. Protein product: CASSELVGYNEQFF.

The V gene is TRBV12-5, the J gene TRBJ1-2, with D maybe TRBD1 (6 bases). V shed 0 bases and J shed 0 bases, with 11 bases lying between them. This CDR3 is built from 16 residues. Germline-derived CDR1 and CDR2 are LGHNT and FRNRAP. CDR3 coding DNA: TGTGCTAGTGGTTTGGTACCAGGGGAAGCTAACTATGGCTACACCTTC. It translates to CASGLVPGEANYGYTF.

This sequence joins TRBV6-1 and TRBJ1-2; no firm D call. Germline-derived CDR1 and CDR2 are MNHNS and SASEGT. The CDR3 runs to 13 residues. Trimming took 10 bases from V and 1 from J, leaving 13 bases between them. For the CDR3, the DNA is TGTGCCACCTTAGAGGAGGGTAACTATGGCTACACCTTC. Protein product: CATLEEGNYGYTF.

The chain is built from TRBV27 and TRBJ1-1; D perhaps matches TRBD1 (6 bases). The CDR3 has 15 residues. Trimming left V 5 bases short and J 0 bases short, with 13 bases between. Germline-derived CDR1 and CDR2 are MNHEY and SMNVEV (reference sequence). CDR3 in amino acids: CASSPPDRMNTEAFF. DNA of the CDR3: TGTGCCAGCAGTCCCCCAGACAGGATGAACACTGAAGCTTTCTTT.

The sample holds a few counts of this clone. This chain links TRBV12-5 with TRBJ2-4; D is possibly TRBD2 (6 bases). V was pared by 9 bases and J by 1 base, with 19 bases between. Looked up from germline, CDR1 is LGHNT and CDR2 is FRNRAP. This CDR3 has 16 residues. Here the CDR3 DNA reads TGTGCTAGCGAGAGGAGGGACCCGGGGGCCAAAAACATTCAGTACTTC. It specifies CASERRDPGAKNIQYF.

This clone was seen just once. The rearrangement links TRBV14 to TRBJ1-2, with D uncertain. Deletions cut 4 bases from V and 2 bases from J, with 8 bases between. Germline CDR1 and CDR2: SGHDN and FVKESK. CDR3 length: 13 amino acids. This chain's CDR3 is CASSPSGNYGYTF. In nucleotides, the CDR3 is TGTGCCAGCAGCCCCTCGGGGAACTATGGCTACACCTTC.

The CDR3, as DNA: TGTGCCAGCAGCCGAACTAGCGGGGGGGACAATGAGCAGTTCTTC. Translating it yields CASSRTSGGDNEQFF. The chain uses TRBV7-3 and TRBJ2-1; 13 nucleotides match TRBD2. The length of the CDR3 is 15 residues. V lost 5 bases and J lost 5; bases outside the gene matches: 3. Germline lookup yields CDR1 SGHTA and CDR2 FQGTGA.

The chain uses TRBV6-1 and TRBJ1-5, with a tentative D call TRBD1 (5 bases). The CDR3 spans 13 residues. Germline V CDR1 and CDR2: MNHNS, SASEGT. The V end was cut by 7 bases, the J end by 4 bases, with 11 bases between. CDR3 nucleotide sequence: TGTGCCAGCATGGTCGACAGTAATCAGCCCCAGCATTTT. Translation gives CASMVDSNQPQHF.

The chain joins TRBV28 to TRBJ1-4; 8 nucleotides align to TRBD1. CDR1 is MDHEN and CDR2 is SYDVKM in the germline V gene. The CDR3 loop spans 14 amino acids. With V trimmed by 5 bases and J by 11 bases, 10 bases remained unmatched. The CDR3: CASSPRTGRDKLFF. As DNA, the CDR3 is TGTGCCAGCAGTCCTCGGACAGGGAGGGATAAACTGTTTTTT.

The chain combines TRBV5-1 with TRBJ2-1; 9 bases agree with TRBD1. This CDR3 is built from 14 residues. V lost 5 bases to trimming and J lost 8 bases; unmatched junction nucleotides: 8. Germline V gene lookup returns CDR1 SGHRS and CDR2 YFSETQ. The DNA of the CDR3 is TGCGCCAGCAGGCTCGGACAGGGGTACGATGAGCAGTTCTTC. This codes for CASRLGQGYDEQFF. Filled out from reference TRBV5-1 and TRBJ2-1, the complete variable domain reads KAGVTQTPRYLIKTRGQQVTLSCSPISGHRSVSWYQQTPGQGLQFLFEYFSETQRNKGNFPGRFSGRQFSNSRSEMNVSTLELGDSALYLCASRLGQGYDEQFFGPGTRLTVL.

The chain combines TRBV10-3 with TRBJ2-7; TRBD2 might be the D (5 bases). V lost 8 bases and J 1 base, leaving 15 bases between the germline ends. Germline V gene sequence: CDR1 ENHRY, CDR2 SYGVKD. The CDR3 is made up of 14 amino acids. The CDR3: CAIAGGRRSYEQYF. The CDR3 nucleotides are TGTGCCATCGCAGGCGGGCGGCGTTCCTACGAGCAGTACTTC.

The gene calls are TRBV5-1 and TRBJ2-6; 14 bases fit TRBD2. Losses at the gene ends were 4 bases for V and 0 bases for J; bases not matched to a gene: 6. Germline CDR1 is SGHRS and CDR2 is YFSETQ. The CDR3 length is 19 residues. The CDR3 DNA follows: TGCGCCAGCAGCAGGACTAGCGGGGGGTCACCCTCTGGGGCCAACGTCCTGACTTTC. Protein: CASSRTSGGSPSGANVLTF. The full variable domain, rest sourced from reference TRBV5-1 and TRBJ2-6, is KAGVTQTPRYLIKTRGQQVTLSCSPISGHRSVSWYQQTPGQGLQFLFEYFSETQRNKGNFPGRFSGRQFSNSRSEMNVSTLELGDSALYLCASSRTSGGSPSGANVLTFGAGSRLTVL.

This clone is medium-sized (0.01 to 0.1%). V is TRBV19 and J is TRBJ1-2, with a tentative D call TRBD1 (6 bases). This CDR3 spans 16 amino acids. Germline lookup yields CDR1 LNHDA and CDR2 SQIVND (reference sequence). The germline V and J ends were trimmed by 5 bases and 2 bases, with 18 bases remaining between them. The CDR3 bases are TGTGCCAGTAGTGCAATGACAGGAGCCAGGAACTATGGCTACACCTTC. Translated, it gives CASSAMTGARNYGYTF.

The V call is TRBV28, the J call TRBJ1-4, with D possibly being TRBD1 (6 bases). This CDR3 is built from 16 residues. Trimming pared 7 bases from V and 1 base from J, leaving 16 bases between. The V gene's germline CDR1 is MDHEN and CDR2 SYDVKM. CDR3 nucleotide sequence: TGTGCCAGCACCACCTGGAGGGGGGGAACTAATGAAAAACTGTTTTTT. Its translation is CASTTWRGGTNEKLFF.

The chain links TRBV28 to TRBJ2-1, with D perhaps matching TRBD1 (5 bases). Germline V gives CDR1 MDHEN, CDR2 SYDVKM. The CDR3 covers 17 residues. V lost 5 bases to trimming and J lost 5 bases, with 22 bases between them. This chain's CDR3 is CASSPRPQGYYDNEQFF. CDR3 nucleotide sequence: TGTGCCAGCAGTCCACGACCCCAGGGATATTACGACAATGAGCAGTTCTTC.

Here the CDR3 DNA reads TGCGCCAGCCTCGCCCGTAGCGGGGGTGGGCAAGAGACCCAGTACTTC. This gives the protein CASLARSGGGQETQYF. The V and J genes are TRBV5-1 and TRBJ2-5; TRBD2 matches 9 bases. The length of the CDR3 is 16 residues. Per the germline V gene, CDR1 is SGHRS and CDR2 is YFSETQ. J lost 2 bases, V lost 7 bases, and 12 bases had no gene match.

The CDR3 bases are TGTGCCAGCAGTTACTACGCCGAGGCCGTTCAGTACTTC. It specifies CASSYYAEAVQYF. The chain has TRBV6-5 and TRBJ2-7; no clear D gene. This CDR3 has 13 residues. CDR1 MNHEY and CDR2 SVGAGI come from the germline V gene. V was shortened by 1 base and J by 10 bases, with 14 bases between the two germline ends.

The chain recombines TRBV7-9 with TRBJ2-7; possibly TRBD1 for D (6 bases). CDR1 SEHNR and CDR2 FQNEAQ come from the germline V gene (reference sequence). V lost 1 base and J 6 bases, leaving 7 bases between the germline ends. This CDR3 is 12 amino acids long. In nucleotides, the CDR3 is TGTGCCAGCAGCTTAGGGACAGTCGAGCAGTACTTC. This encodes CASSLGTVEQYF.

The chain couples TRBV13 to TRBJ2-7; TRBD2 matches at 10 bases. Germline CDR1 is PRHDT and CDR2 is FYEKMQ (reference sequence). The V and J ends lost 5 bases and 3 bases, in that order; junction bases with no gene match: 7. The CDR3 sequence is 15 residues long. CDR3 sequence: CASSTRSSGGYEQYF. The DNA of the CDR3 is TGTGCCAGCAGCACTAGGTCTAGCGGGGGCTACGAGCAGTACTTC. Full variable domain (rest looked up from reference TRBV13 and TRBJ2-7): AAGVIQSPRHLIKEKRETATLKCYPIPRHDTVYWYQQGPGQDPQFLISFYEKMQSDKGSIPDRFSAQQFSDYHSELNMSSLELGDSALYFCASSTRSSGGYEQYFGPGTRLTVT.

The rearrangement links TRBV11-2 to TRBJ2-1; 13 bases fit TRBD2. Looked up from germline, CDR1 is SGHAT and CDR2 is FQNNGV. The CDR3 consists of 16 residues. V lost 1 base and J lost 8; bases outside the gene matches: 5. This chain's CDR3 is CASSLGGLAGVHEQFF. The CDR3 DNA follows: TGTGCCAGCAGCTTAGGTGGACTAGCGGGAGTACATGAGCAGTTCTTC.

V gene TRBV5-1 combines with J gene TRBJ1-2; D is ambiguous. Trimming pared 0 bases from V and 5 bases from J, leaving 14 bases between. CDR1 SGHRS and CDR2 YFSETQ come from the germline V gene. There are 15 residues in the CDR3. The CDR3 spells CASSLDNQVKYGYTF. The CDR3 DNA sequence: TGCGCCAGCAGCTTGGATAACCAGGTTAAATATGGCTACACCTTC. Variable domain in full (rest from reference TRBV5-1 and TRBJ1-2): KAGVTQTPRYLIKTRGQQVTLSCSPISGHRSVSWYQQTPGQGLQFLFEYFSETQRNKGNFPGRFSGRQFSNSRSEMNVSTLELGDSALYLCASSLDNQVKYGYTFGSGTRLTVV.